This TCR beta chain comes out of a study of long-term antiretroviral therapy in people with HIV. Study-level findings and limits: HIV repertoire CDR3 lengths ranged less widely than those of controls.

Looked up from germline, CDR1 is SGHTA and CDR2 is FQGNSA. CDR3 length equals 15 residues. The V segment lost 5 bases and the J segment 3 bases; nucleotides outside the gene matches: 9. This clone was seen only a few times. Its antigen is undetermined. Per donor, at least one pre-ART and at least two post-ART PBMC samples were obtained. HIV-positive participants were all treated in the United States. The libraries were made with immunoSEQ v3.0 at survey level. The study targeted about 35,000-50,000 T-cell genomes per sample in sequencing. Data came from immunoSEQ multiplex PCR; TCRdb stores just in-frame clones and leaves some out. The repertoire holds 10,000 to 15,000 clones, with about 88% as singletons.

Sequencing used unsorted PBMCs, obtained 2.1 years after starting antiretroviral therapy. The chain has TRBV7-2 and TRBJ2-5, with 7 bases identical to TRBD2. The receptor's source is a middle-aged woman with HIV. CDR3 DNA sequence: TGTGCCAGCAGCCGTGGGGGGGTGGGAGAAGAGACCCAGTACTTC. Amino acids: CASSRGGVGEETQYF.